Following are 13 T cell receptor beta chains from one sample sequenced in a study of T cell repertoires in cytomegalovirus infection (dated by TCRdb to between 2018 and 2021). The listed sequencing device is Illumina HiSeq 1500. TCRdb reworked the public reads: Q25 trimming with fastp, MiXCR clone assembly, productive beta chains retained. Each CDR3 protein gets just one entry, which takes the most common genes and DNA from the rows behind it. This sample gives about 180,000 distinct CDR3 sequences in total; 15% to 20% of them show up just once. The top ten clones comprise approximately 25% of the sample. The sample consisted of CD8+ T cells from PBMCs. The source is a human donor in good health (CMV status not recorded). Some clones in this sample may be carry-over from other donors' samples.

The CDR3: CASGDRYLGYTF. CDR3 in DNA: TGTGCTAGTGGTGACAGGTATCTCGGCTACACCTTC. The chain employs TRBV12-5 and TRBJ1-2, with D possibly TRBD1 on 6 matching bases. In germline, CDR1 is LGHNT, CDR2 FRNRAP. This CDR3 contains 12 residues. Trimming cost V 5 bases and J 8 bases, with 12 bases left between them.

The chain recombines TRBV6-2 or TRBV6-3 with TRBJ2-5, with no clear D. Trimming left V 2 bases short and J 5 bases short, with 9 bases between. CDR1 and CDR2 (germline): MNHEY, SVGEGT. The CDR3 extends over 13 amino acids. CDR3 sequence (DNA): TGTGCCAGCAGTTACATGCGATGGGAGACCCAGTACTTC. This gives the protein CASSYMRWETQYF.

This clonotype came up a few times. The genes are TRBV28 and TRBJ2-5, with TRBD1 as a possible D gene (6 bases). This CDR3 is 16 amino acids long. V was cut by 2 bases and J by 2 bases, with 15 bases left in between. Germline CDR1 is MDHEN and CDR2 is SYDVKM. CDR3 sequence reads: CASSLTHGQQQETQYF. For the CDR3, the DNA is TGTGCCAGCAGTTTAACCCATGGACAGCAACAAGAGACCCAGTACTTC.

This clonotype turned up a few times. CDR3 nucleotide sequence: TGTGCCAGCAGGGGACAGGGTGGGGGACTTGTGTCCAAAAAAGAATTACTAGATACGCAGTATTTT. Translation: CASRGQGGGLVSKKELLDTQYF. The genes are TRBV28 and TRBJ2-3; 9 bases fit TRBD1. V dropped 6 bases and J dropped 5; count of bases not matched to a gene: 30. This CDR3 spans 22 amino acids. The germline V gene has CDR1 MDHEN and CDR2 SYDVKM.

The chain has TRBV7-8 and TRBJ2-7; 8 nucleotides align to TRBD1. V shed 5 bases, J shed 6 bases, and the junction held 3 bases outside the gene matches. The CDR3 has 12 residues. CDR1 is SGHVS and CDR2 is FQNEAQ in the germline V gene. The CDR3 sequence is CASSRQGTEQYF. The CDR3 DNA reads TGTGCCAGCAGCCGACAGGGGACCGAGCAGTACTTC.

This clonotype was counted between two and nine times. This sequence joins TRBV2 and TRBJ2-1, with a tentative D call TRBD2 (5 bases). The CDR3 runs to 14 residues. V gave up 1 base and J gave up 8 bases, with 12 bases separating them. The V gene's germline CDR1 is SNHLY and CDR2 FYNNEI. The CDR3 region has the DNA TGTGCCAGCAGTGAAGAGGTGAGGGTCTATGAGCAGTTCTTC. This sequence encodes CASSEEVRVYEQFF.

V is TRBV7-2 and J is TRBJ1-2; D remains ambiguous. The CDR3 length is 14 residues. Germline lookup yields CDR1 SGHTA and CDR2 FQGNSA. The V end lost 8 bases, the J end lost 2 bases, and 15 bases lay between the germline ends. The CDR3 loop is CASLPDPGNYGYTF. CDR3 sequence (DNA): TGTGCCAGCCTTCCGGATCCAGGAAACTATGGCTACACCTTC.

DNA of the CDR3: TGTGCCAGCAGCCAATCCTACAGGGAAATGAGTACTCTTAAATCACCCCTCCACTTT. Its translation is CASSQSYREMSTLKSPLHF. This chain links TRBV4-2 with TRBJ1-6; a possible D gene is TRBD1 (6 bases). Germline CDR1 and CDR2: LGHNA and YNFKEQ. The CDR3 is 19 amino acids. V lost 2 bases and J 10 bases, leaving 27 bases between the germline ends.

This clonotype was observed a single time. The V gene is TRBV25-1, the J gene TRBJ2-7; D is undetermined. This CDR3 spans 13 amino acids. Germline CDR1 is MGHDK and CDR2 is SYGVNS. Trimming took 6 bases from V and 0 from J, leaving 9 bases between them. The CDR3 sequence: CASRDGSSYEQYF. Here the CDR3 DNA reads TGTGCCAGCAGGGACGGAAGCTCCTACGAGCAGTACTTC.

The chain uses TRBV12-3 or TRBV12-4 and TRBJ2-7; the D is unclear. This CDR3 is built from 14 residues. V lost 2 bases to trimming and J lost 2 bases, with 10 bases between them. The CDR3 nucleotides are TGTGCCAGCAGTTTATTCCCCTCACCCTACGAGCAGTACTTC. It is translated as CASSLFPSPYEQYF.

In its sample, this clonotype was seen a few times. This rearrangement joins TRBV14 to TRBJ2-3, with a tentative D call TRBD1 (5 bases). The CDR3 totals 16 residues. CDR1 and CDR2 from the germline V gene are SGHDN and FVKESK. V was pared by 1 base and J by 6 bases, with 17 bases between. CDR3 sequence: CASSQGQGKRSDTQYF. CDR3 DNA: TGTGCCAGCAGCCAAGGTCAGGGTAAAAGATCGGATACGCAGTATTTT.

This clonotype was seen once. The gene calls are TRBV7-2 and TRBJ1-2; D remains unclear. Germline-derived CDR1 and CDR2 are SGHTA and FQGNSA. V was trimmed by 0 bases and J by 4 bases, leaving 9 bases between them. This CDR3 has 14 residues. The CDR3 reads CASSLAASFYGYTF. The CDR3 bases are TGTGCCAGCAGCTTAGCGGCCAGCTTCTATGGCTACACCTTC.

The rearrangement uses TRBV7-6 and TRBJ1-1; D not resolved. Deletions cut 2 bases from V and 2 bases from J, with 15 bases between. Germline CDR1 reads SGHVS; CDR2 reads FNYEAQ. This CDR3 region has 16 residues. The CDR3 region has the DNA TGTGCCAGCAGCTTACGCCCGGGCCAGATAAACACTGAAGCTTTCTTT. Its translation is CASSLRPGQINTEAFF.